A selection of T cell receptor beta chains follows, all from one sample in a study of T cell clonotyping in hematopoietic cell transplantation. Sequenced by immunoSEQ multiplex PCR; TCRdb stores in-frame clones only, minus some. Of approximately 5,000 clones in the sample, approximately 81% were seen once. The sample here was peripheral blood mononuclear cells, taken before stem cell transplant. These receptors were taken from a man between 60 and 70 years old with acute myeloid leukemia. Some clones in this sample may be carry-over from other donors' samples. CDR3s include the opening cysteine and the closing phenylalanine or tryptophan. The order of the fields is CDR3 DNA, CDR3 protein, V gene, J gene, clone size, D gene. A D gene is named only where the DNA matches it firmly. Clone sizes are given selectively: once, few, many, or a class where the clone is expanded.

CDR3 DNA: TGTGCCAGCAGCTTCGGGGCGCGAACGCAGGGCTACACCTTC
CDR3 protein: CASSFGARTQGYTF
V gene: TRBV7-2
J gene: TRBJ1-2
clone size: .
D gene: .

CDR3 DNA: TGTGCCAGCAGTGAGCGCAGGGCCAATCAGCCCCAGCATTTT
CDR3 protein: CASSERRANQPQHF
V gene: TRBV2
J gene: TRBJ1-5
clone size: .
D gene: .

CDR3 DNA: TGTGCCAGCAGTCGGAGGGGTCTGGCCGGGGAGCTGTTTTTT
CDR3 protein: CASSRRGLAGELFF
V gene: TRBV28
J gene: TRBJ2-2
clone size: .
D gene: .

CDR3 DNA: TGTGCCAGCAGCTTCGCAACCTACGAGCAGTACTTC
CDR3 protein: CASSFATYEQYF
V gene: TRBV7-9
J gene: TRBJ2-7
clone size: .
D gene: .

CDR3 DNA: TGTGCCAGTAGTATGTCGGGGACGTCCTACGAGCAGTACTTC
CDR3 protein: CASSMSGTSYEQYF
V gene: TRBV19
J gene: TRBJ2-7
clone size: .
D gene: .

CDR3 DNA: TGTGCCAGCTCAACACTTCGGGACAGGGGAGGTGAAAAACTGTTTTTT
CDR3 protein: CASSTLRDRGGEKLFF
V gene: TRBV18
J gene: TRBJ1-4
clone size: .
D gene: TRBD1

CDR3 DNA: TGTGCCAGTAAGACAGAAACAGGGGGGAGTTTAGCTGAAGCTTTCTTT
CDR3 protein: CASKTETGGSLAEAFF
V gene: TRBV19
J gene: TRBJ1-1
clone size: .
D gene: TRBD1

CDR3 DNA: TGCGCCAGCAGCTTGGGGACAAGCCTAAATGAAAAACTGTTTTTT
CDR3 protein: CASSLGTSLNEKLFF
V gene: TRBV5-1
J gene: TRBJ1-4
clone size: once
D gene: .

CDR3 DNA: TGCAGCGTTGGACAGGGAAATCAGCCCCAGCATTTT
CDR3 protein: CSVGQGNQPQHF
V gene: TRBV29-1
J gene: TRBJ1-5
clone size: few
D gene: TRBD1

CDR3 DNA: TGTGCCTGGGGGACACCGACAGATACGCAGTATTTT
CDR3 protein: CAWGTPTDTQYF
V gene: TRBV30
J gene: TRBJ2-3
clone size: .
D gene: .

CDR3 DNA: TGCGCCAGCAGCTTGGTGGGACAGGATTACAATGAGCAGTTCTTC
CDR3 protein: CASSLVGQDYNEQFF
V gene: TRBV5-1
J gene: TRBJ2-1
clone size: .
D gene: TRBD1

CDR3 DNA: TGTGCCAGCACCCTACTCTCCTACGAGCAGTACTTC
CDR3 protein: CASTLLSYEQYF
V gene: TRBV5-8
J gene: TRBJ2-7
clone size: .
D gene: .

CDR3 DNA: TGTGCCAGCAGCTTAGTGGCGAGCTCTGGAAACACCATATATTTT
CDR3 protein: CASSLVASSGNTIYF
V gene: TRBV7-2
J gene: TRBJ1-3
clone size: .
D gene: .

CDR3 DNA: TGTGCCAGCAGCCTACCGGTGGGCAATCAGCCCCAGCATTTT
CDR3 protein: CASSLPVGNQPQHF
V gene: TRBV28
J gene: TRBJ1-5
clone size: .
D gene: .

CDR3 DNA: TGCGCCAGCAGCCAAGGGATGGCAGGGGGCGGTTTGGGGTACACCTTC
CDR3 protein: CASSQGMAGGGLGYTF
V gene: TRBV4-3
J gene: TRBJ1-2
clone size: .
D gene: TRBD1

CDR3 DNA: TGTGCCAGCAGCTTAGGGACCTACGAGCAGTACTTC
CDR3 protein: CASSLGTYEQYF
V gene: TRBV7-8
J gene: TRBJ2-7
clone size: .
D gene: .

CDR3 DNA: TGCGCCAGCAGTCTAACAGGATCCTATCAGCCCCAGCATTTT
CDR3 protein: CASSLTGSYQPQHF
V gene: TRBV23-1
J gene: TRBJ1-5
clone size: .
D gene: .

CDR3 DNA: TGTGCCATGGGACTTGGCACAGATACGCAGTATTTT
CDR3 protein: CAMGLGTDTQYF
V gene: TRBV10-3
J gene: TRBJ2-3
clone size: .
D gene: .

CDR3 DNA: TGTGCCAGCAGCGGACAGGGGTATGGCTACACCTTC
CDR3 protein: CASSGQGYGYTF
V gene: TRBV5-6
J gene: TRBJ1-2
clone size: .
D gene: TRBD1

CDR3 DNA: TGTGCCAGTAGTATTCAGAGCCGGGGGACAGATACGCAGTATTTT
CDR3 protein: CASSIQSRGTDTQYF
V gene: TRBV19
J gene: TRBJ2-3
clone size: .
D gene: .

CDR3 DNA: TGCGCCAGCAGCCAAGATAGAGGGGGCAGGGTAACTTACGGCCGGCATGGCTACACCTTC
CDR3 protein: CASSQDRGGRVTYGRHGYTF
V gene: TRBV4-3
J gene: TRBJ1-2
clone size: .
D gene: TRBD1

CDR3 DNA: TGTGCCAGCAGTGAAGCGCGGGCTAGCGGGCGAGGTGAGCAGTTCTTC
CDR3 protein: CASSEARASGRGEQFF
V gene: TRBV2
J gene: TRBJ2-1
clone size: .
D gene: TRBD2

CDR3 DNA: TGCGCCAGCAGCCGTCAAGGAGCGGGGGTACAAGAGACCCAGTACTTC
CDR3 protein: CASSRQGAGVQETQYF
V gene: TRBV4-1
J gene: TRBJ2-5
clone size: .
D gene: TRBD2

CDR3 DNA: TGTGCCAGCTCCATTACAGCGAACACCGGGGAGCTGTTTTTT
CDR3 protein: CASSITANTGELFF
V gene: TRBV5-5
J gene: TRBJ2-2
clone size: .
D gene: .

CDR3 DNA: TGTGCCAGCAGCTTATTGGGAGGGCAGGAGACCCAGTACTTC
CDR3 protein: CASSLLGGQETQYF
V gene: TRBV7-3
J gene: TRBJ2-5
clone size: .
D gene: TRBD2

CDR3 DNA: TGTGCCAGCAGCACGGACACTTACTCTGGGGCCAACGTCCTGACTTTC
CDR3 protein: CASSTDTYSGANVLTF
V gene: TRBV7-8
J gene: TRBJ2-6
clone size: .
D gene: .

CDR3 DNA: TGTGCCAGCAGTCGCCTAGGGATGGGATACGCTGAAGCTTTCTTT
CDR3 protein: CASSRLGMGYAEAFF
V gene: TRBV6-5
J gene: TRBJ1-1
clone size: .
D gene: .

CDR3 DNA: TGCAGCGTTGAAGCCCCACGCCGGAACACCGGGGAGCTGTTTTTT
CDR3 protein: CSVEAPRRNTGELFF
V gene: TRBV29-1
J gene: TRBJ2-2
clone size: .
D gene: .

CDR3 DNA: TGTGCCAGTAGCCTGGACGTCTCCTACAATGAGCAGTTCTTC
CDR3 protein: CASSLDVSYNEQFF
V gene: TRBV19
J gene: TRBJ2-1
clone size: .
D gene: .

CDR3 DNA: TGCGCCAGCAGCGGACGGACCGAGGCAGATACGCAGTATTTT
CDR3 protein: CASSGRTEADTQYF
V gene: TRBV5-1
J gene: TRBJ2-3
clone size: .
D gene: .

CDR3 DNA: TGTGCCAGCAGCTCGAATGAGCAGTTCTTC
CDR3 protein: CASSSNEQFF
V gene: TRBV7-8
J gene: TRBJ2-1
clone size: few
D gene: .

CDR3 DNA: TGTGCCAGTAGTCCACGGCCCTGGACAGGGGACACTGAAGCTTTCTTT
CDR3 protein: CASSPRPWTGDTEAFF
V gene: TRBV19
J gene: TRBJ1-1
clone size: .
D gene: TRBD1

CDR3 DNA: TGTGCCAGTAGTATCCTTTTAAGTCTGACGGATAAGAATGAAAAACTGTTTTTT
CDR3 protein: CASSILLSLTDKNEKLFF
V gene: TRBV19
J gene: TRBJ1-4
clone size: .
D gene: .

CDR3 DNA: TGTGCCAGCAGTTTAGGCGGGACAGGGAACTATGGCTACACCTTC
CDR3 protein: CASSLGGTGNYGYTF
V gene: TRBV28
J gene: TRBJ1-2
clone size: .
D gene: TRBD1

CDR3 DNA: TGTGCCAGCAGCGGGTACCGGGACAACACTGAAGCTTTCTTT
CDR3 protein: CASSGYRDNTEAFF
V gene: TRBV5-4
J gene: TRBJ1-1
clone size: once
D gene: .

CDR3 DNA: TGTGCCAGCAGCTCAGCGGGAGCTTCCTACGAGCAGTACTTC
CDR3 protein: CASSSAGASYEQYF
V gene: TRBV7-2
J gene: TRBJ2-7
clone size: .
D gene: TRBD2